The 18 T cell receptor beta chains below all came from one sample that was sequenced in a study of sequential checkpoint blockade in melanoma. Clones were read by immunoSEQ multiplex PCR, and TCRdb kept only the in-frame ones, dropping some. This table has nearly 2,000 clones, around 53% appearing once. Documented treatment: randomized to nivolumab then ipilimumab (arm A) or the reverse (arm B). The sequencing here drew on CD8+ T cells sorted from blood (inferred from file names), taken from a patient given nivolumab and ipilimumab in sequence. The source is a human patient with melanoma. Some clones in this sample may be carry-over from other donors' samples.

A word on this clone: The same CDR3 also results from other DNA sequences found in this sample. The chain employs TRBV30 and TRBJ1-1; possibly TRBD1 for D (5 bases). V dropped 1 base and J dropped 4 bases, with 7 bases sitting between them. This CDR3 spans 12 amino acids. Germline values: CDR1 GTSNPN, CDR2 SVGIG (reference sequence). In nucleotides, the CDR3 is TGTGCCTGGAGTGGCGGGACCACTGAAGCTTTCTTT. Its translation is CAWSGGTTEAFF.

The chain uses TRBV2 and TRBJ2-1; a possible D gene is TRBD1 (6 bases). Between the trimmed V and J ends, which lost 3 bases and 4 bases, there was a span of 13 bases. The CDR3 spans 15 residues. Germline V gives CDR1 SNHLY, CDR2 FYNNEI. The CDR3 nucleotides read TGTGCCAGCAGTGACGGGACAACCCTTTACAATGAGCAGTTCTTC. Amino acid sequence: CASSDGTTLYNEQFF.

There are a few counts of this clone. J is TRBJ1-1 and V is TRBV7-6; 7 bases align to TRBD1. V trimming: 5 bases; J trimming: 11 bases; junction bases outside the gene matches: 14. CDR1 is SGHVS, CDR2 FNYEAQ, per germline. CDR3 length: 14 amino acids. CDR3 sequence reads: CASSEISGGPGAFF. DNA for the CDR3: TGTGCCAGCAGCGAAATTTCAGGGGGTCCTGGGGCTTTCTTT.

This clone was seen a handful of times. The chain joins TRBV23-1 to TRBJ2-1; 7 positions agree with TRBD2. TRBV23-1 is an open reading frame, and its role is uncertain. V dropped 6 bases and J dropped 4; count of bases not matched to a gene: 9. This CDR3 has 15 amino acids. In DNA, the CDR3 is TGCGCCAGCAGCCAAGGCCCAGCGGGGTACAATGAGCAGTTCTTC. It encodes CASSQGPAGYNEQFF.

By proportion, this clone is medium-sized. The chain recombines TRBV28 with TRBJ1-2; tentatively, D is TRBD1 (6 bases). Germline-derived CDR1 and CDR2 are MDHEN and SYDVKM. Trimming took 3 bases from V and 6 from J, leaving 17 bases between them. The CDR3 runs 15 residues. CDR3 sequence (DNA): TGTGCCAGCAGTTTTCTTTTAACAGGGCGGAATGGCTACACCTTC. Translated: CASSFLLTGRNGYTF.

The chain is built from TRBV6-5 and TRBJ1-2, with D unclear. V lost 0 bases and J 0 bases, leaving 11 bases between the germline ends. CDR3 length: 16 residues. Germline lookup yields CDR1 MNHEY and CDR2 SVGAGI. The CDR3 loop reads CASSYSIQLPNYGYTF. The CDR3 bases are TGTGCCAGCAGTTACTCGATACAGCTCCCTAACTATGGCTACACCTTC.

This clone was observed once. V gene TRBV11-2 combines with J gene TRBJ1-3, with D possibly matching TRBD1 (5 bases). CDR1 SGHAT and CDR2 FQNNGV come from the germline V gene. The CDR3 consists of 18 residues. The V and J ends lost 1 base and 0 bases respectively, with 16 bases between them. The CDR3: CASSLGLGGTRSGNTIYF. In DNA, the CDR3 is TGTGCCAGCAGCTTAGGGCTCGGGGGGACCCGCTCTGGAAACACCATATATTTT.

J is TRBJ2-3 and V is TRBV9, with D perhaps TRBD1 (7 bases). Germline assignment: CDR1 SGDLS and CDR2 YYNGEE. This CDR3 has 16 amino acids. Trimming shortened V by 0 bases and J by 3 bases, and 14 bases separated the two germline ends. The CDR3 nucleotides are TGTGCCAGCAGCGTAGTGGAGGGGGCCGGGACAGATACGCAGTATTTT. It codes for CASSVVEGAGTDTQYF.

The V and J genes are TRBV4-1 and TRBJ1-2; D not resolved. Germline loops: CDR1 MGHRA, CDR2 YSYEKL. This CDR3 spans 15 amino acids. V shed 0 bases and J shed 6 bases, with 14 bases lying between them. The CDR3, as DNA: TGCGCCAGCAGCCAAGAAGGGAGCCCCTCGCATGGCTACACCTTC. Its protein product is CASSQEGSPSHGYTF.

Points on this clone: A far more abundant clone sits one base away, making this likely a read error. The CDR3 loop reads CASSIPGGPVEQYF. In DNA form, the CDR3 reads TGTGCCAGCAGTATCCCAGGGGGGCCGGTCGAGCAGTACTTC. This chain uses TRBV27 with TRBJ2-7, with D perhaps TRBD1 (7 bases). Germline V lookup: CDR1 MNHEY, CDR2 SMNVEV (reference sequence). V lost 5 bases, J lost 6 bases, and 17 bases lay in between. This CDR3 is built from 14 residues.

The chain is built from TRBV4-1 and TRBJ1-1; a weak D match, TRBD1 (5 bases). V shed 6 bases and J shed 2 bases, with 10 bases lying between them. There are 13 residues in the CDR3. Germline values: CDR1 MGHRA, CDR2 YSYEKL. This chain's CDR3 is CASRQEVNTEAFF. The CDR3 DNA reads TGCGCCAGCAGACAGGAAGTCAACACTGAAGCTTTCTTT.

The rearrangement joins TRBV6-1 to TRBJ1-2; 8 bases agree with TRBD1. V shed 4 bases, J shed 4 bases, and the junction held 5 bases outside the gene matches. This CDR3 comprises 14 residues. Germline-derived CDR1 and CDR2 are MNHNS and SASEGT. Here the CDR3 reads CASSGGQGGYGYTF. CDR3 DNA sequence: TGTGCCAGCAGTGGCGGACAGGGTGGCTATGGCTACACCTTC.

This clone appeared a single time. The rearrangement joins TRBV4-2 to TRBJ1-1; D possibly corresponds to TRBD1 (5 bases). Trimming stripped 0 bases from V and 1 base from J, with 9 bases between. This CDR3 comprises 15 residues. Germline V gene data show CDR1 as LGHNA and CDR2 as YNFKEQ. In nucleotides, the CDR3 is TGTGCCAGCAGCCAAGAAGGACAAGCGAACACTGAAGCTTTCTTT. This translates into CASSQEGQANTEAFF.

The chain links TRBV18 to TRBJ2-2, with D perhaps matching TRBD1 (6 bases). CDR3 length equals 15 residues. Trimming pared 4 bases from V and 0 bases from J, leaving 9 bases between. Germline V gives CDR1 KGHSH, CDR2 LQKENI. CDR3 loop: CASSHTGPNTGELFF. The DNA for the CDR3 is TGTGCCAGCTCACACACAGGGCCGAACACCGGGGAGCTGTTTTTT.

This clone was seen a handful of times. V usage is TRBV6-4 and J usage is TRBJ2-3; tentatively, D is TRBD1 (5 bases). V was cut by 3 bases and J by 2 bases, with 9 bases left in between. The CDR3 spans 14 residues. Germline V lookup: CDR1 MRHNA, CDR2 SNTAGT. CDR3: CASSEGQDTDTQYF. DNA of the CDR3: TGTGCCAGCAGTGAGGGGCAGGACACAGATACGCAGTATTTT.

V usage is TRBV27 and J usage is TRBJ2-7, with 9 bases aligning to TRBD1. The V and J ends lost 4 bases and 0 bases, in that order; junction bases with no gene match: 4. This CDR3 is built from 15 residues. The germline V gene encodes CDR1 MNHEY and CDR2 SMNVEV (reference sequence). The CDR3 nucleotides are TGTGCCAGCAGTTCCCCGGGACAGGGCTCCTACGAGCAGTACTTC. This codes for CASSSPGQGSYEQYF.

This clone was picked up one time. This chain links TRBV27 with TRBJ2-1; 12 bases are a match to TRBD2. Germline V gives CDR1 MNHEY, CDR2 SMNVEV (reference sequence). The CDR3 is made up of 17 amino acids. V was pared by 2 bases and J by 6 bases, with 8 bases of the junction left unmatched. The CDR3 loop is CASSLALLAGGANEQFF. Written as DNA, the CDR3 is TGTGCCAGCAGTTTAGCCTTGCTAGCGGGGGGGGCCAATGAGCAGTTCTTC.

This chain uses TRBV2 with TRBJ2-7; 8 positions agree with TRBD2. The CDR3 covers 13 residues. V shed 7 bases and J 3 bases; nucleotides not matched to a gene: 5. CDR1 SNHLY and CDR2 FYNNEI come from the germline V gene. CDR3 residues: CASTLAALYEQYF. CDR3 nucleotides: TGTGCCAGCACACTAGCGGCCCTCTACGAGCAGTACTTC.